This record covers a single TCR beta chain. Its antigen is currently not known. No much larger clone exists at a distance of one base, and base qualities are not known. Sequencing was carried out with an Illumina HiSeq 2500. Quantitative 5'-RACE with molecular barcodes was the method used to prepare the TCR beta libraries. In the source study's methods: To identify disease-linked TCR variants, a new computational method was used, one built on a probabilistic model of VDJ rearrangement. TCRdb redid the processing of the public reads, applying fastp at Q25 and MiXCR, and retained in-frame beta chains. Every distinct CDR3 protein forms one entry, paired with its most common genes and DNA. These V and J calls rely on TCRdb rather than the paper's analysis. The table for this sample lists 200,000 to 250,000 distinct CDR3 sequences; about 16% of them were counted only once. Of the sample, about 42% is held by the ten largest clones.

These data belong to a study of CD8 T cells in ankylosing spondylitis (dated by TCRdb to about 2017). Looking at the study overall: The study set out to find disease-linked TCR variants by profiling T cell receptor beta repertoires in ankylosing spondylitis patients and healthy donors. Peripheral blood was sampled, and synovial fluid was additionally collected from ankylosing spondylitis patients. The full study cohort was made up of about 24 ankylosing spondylitis patients and over 90 healthy donors.

Paper-wide results and their limitations: Some TCR beta motif variants had previously been reported in synovial fluid and blood of reactive arthritis patients, which suggested common disease-initiation mechanisms. A TCR beta motif of about eight highly homologous amino acid variants appeared characteristic of blood from ankylosing spondylitis patients. According to the report, matched synovial fluid samples from ankylosing spondylitis patients were significantly enriched for the disease-linked clones. A CD8+ phenotype was shown by the disease-linked clones, which were found at relatively low frequencies in peripheral blood.

The TCR was taken from a male donor with ankylosing spondylitis. Sequenced: blood, either unsorted or a sorted T cell fraction (not recorded which).

The DNA sequence is as follows: TGCGCCAGCAGCCAAGAGAGAGGTGGAAACATTCAGTACTTC. Translation gives CASSQERGGNIQYF. The rearrangement combines TRBV4-1 with TRBJ2-4; the D gene remains uncertain. Per the germline V gene, MGHRA is the CDR1 and YSYEKL is the CDR2. V is reduced by 0 bases and J by 6 bases, leaving a spacing of 9 bases between them. Taken from cysteine to phenylalanine, the CDR3 has 14 residues. Only the CDR3 portion is preserved as DNA: 42 bases, with reading frame beginning at the first base.